A single sample gave rise to the 26 T cell receptor beta chains below, sequenced in a study of T cell responses to AZD1222 COVID-19 vaccine. Assay: immunoSEQ multiplex PCR; the TCRdb copy retains only in-frame clones and omits some. The data show about 120,000 clones, with approximately 88% seen just once and about 5% held by the top ten. Sequenced here: peripheral blood, sampled on day 0 of AZD1222 vaccination. Receptors originate from an adult in good health.

The genes are TRBV20-1 and TRBJ1-2, with 8 positions matching TRBD1. V lost 3 bases and J lost 2; bases outside the gene matches: 5. The CDR3 contains 14 residues. Per germline, CDR1 DFQATT and CDR2 SNEGSKA (reference sequence). DNA of the CDR3: TGCAGTGCTAGTGCGGACAGGGTAAACTATGGCTACACCTTC. Translation: CSASADRVNYGYTF.

The chain couples TRBV27 to TRBJ1-1; 7 nucleotides align to TRBD1. The junction had 5 bases not matched to a gene; V was cut back by 5 bases and J by 5 bases. This CDR3 has 13 amino acids. CDR1 is MNHEY and CDR2 is SMNVEV in the germline V gene (reference sequence). CDR3 loop: CASSQSGGTEAFF. In DNA form, the CDR3 reads TGTGCCAGCAGTCAGTCAGGGGGGACTGAAGCTTTCTTT.

This clone appeared a single time. This chain connects TRBV6-1 to TRBJ2-7; D gene ambiguous. CDR3 length: 14 residues. The germline V gene has CDR1 MNHNS and CDR2 SASEGT. Trimming took off 1 base at V and 2 bases at J, with 9 bases between the two ends. CDR3: CASSEGMGAYEQYF. CDR3 DNA: TGTGCCAGCAGTGAAGGCATGGGTGCCTACGAGCAGTACTTC.

The V call is TRBV11-2, the J call TRBJ2-7, with D hard to call. The CDR3 runs 11 residues. V lost 3 bases, J lost 7 bases, and 7 bases lay in between. CDR1 and CDR2 from the germline V gene are SGHAT and FQNNGV. CDR3 bases: TGTGCCAGCAGCTTCATCCGGGAGCAGTACTTC. It specifies CASSFIREQYF.

In this sample, this clone turned up a few times. The chain has TRBV2 and TRBJ2-7, with D perhaps TRBD1 (6 bases). This CDR3 region has 15 residues. The ends were cut back, 6 bases at V and 3 bases at J, with 18 bases in the middle. The germline V gene has CDR1 SNHLY and CDR2 FYNNEI. In nucleotides, the CDR3 is TGTGCCAGCAGGGGGGACACTACGCCCCACTACGAGCAGTACTTC. As protein: CASRGDTTPHYEQYF.

The genes are TRBV21-1 and TRBJ1-6; TRBD1, the table's D call, was not compared with the DNA. TRBV21-1 is listed as a pseudogene. CDR3 size: 16 residues. The CDR3 reads CASPERGQGRNSPLHF. CDR3 DNA sequence: TGTGCCAGCCCCGAGAGGGGGCAAGGGAGAAATTCACCCCTCCACTTT.

This chain uses TRBV2 with TRBJ1-2, with D possibly being TRBD1 (5 bases). The V gene's germline CDR1 is SNHLY and CDR2 FYNNEI. The V and J ends lost 7 bases and 4 bases respectively, with 16 bases between them. The CDR3 is 14 residues long. CDR3 sequence: CASNRGLNSYGYTF. For the CDR3, the DNA is TGTGCCAGCAATCGGGGACTCAATTCCTATGGCTACACCTTC.

This rearrangement joins TRBV7-2 to TRBJ1-2, with D perhaps TRBD1 (5 bases). Germline lookup yields CDR1 SGHTA and CDR2 FQGNSA. Trimming removed 5 bases from V and 8 bases from J, with 15 bases in between. This CDR3 region has 13 residues. The CDR3 protein is CASSLQDTGGYTF. The CDR3 nucleotides are TGTGCCAGCAGCCTTCAGGACACGGGAGGCTACACCTTC.

J is TRBJ1-2 and V is TRBV19, with 8 bases identical to TRBD1. The germline gives CDR1 LNHDA, CDR2 SQIVND (reference sequence). Germline trimming cut 3 bases from V and 5 bases from J; bases unmatched to any gene: 8. The CDR3 is 15 residues long. The CDR3 reads CASSIWGGQEYGYTF. The CDR3 region has the DNA TGTGCCAGTAGTATTTGGGGGGGACAGGAATATGGCTACACCTTC.

This clone was picked up one time. The chain uses TRBV5-4 and TRBJ2-5; 13 bases map to TRBD2. Germline loops: CDR1 SGHNT, CDR2 YYREEE (reference sequence). The CDR3 totals 16 residues. The ends lost 4 bases at V and 2 bases at J; junction bases unmatched: 5. This CDR3 reads CASSEGLAGDQETQYF. The CDR3 DNA reads as TGTGCCAGCAGCGAAGGACTAGCGGGGGATCAAGAGACCCAGTACTTC. Based on the CDR3 plus reference TRBV5-4 and TRBJ2-5, the full variable domain is ETGVTQSPTHLIKTRGQQVTLRCSSQSGHNTVSWYQQALGQGPQFIFQYYREEENGRGNFPPRFSGLQFPNYSSELNVNALELDDSALYLCASSEGLAGDQETQYFGPGTRLLVL.

This rearrangement joins TRBV28 to TRBJ2-1, with D possibly being TRBD1 (7 bases). The CDR3 extends over 17 amino acids. V lost 5 bases to trimming and J lost 8 bases, with 25 bases between them. Germline lookup yields CDR1 MDHEN and CDR2 SYDVKM. The CDR3 loop reads CASSPTLGQLARDEQFF. CDR3 DNA: TGTGCCAGCAGTCCCACCCTGGGACAGCTAGCGAGGGATGAGCAGTTCTTC.

The chain employs TRBV7-2 and TRBJ1-5; no definite D call. Trimming took off 0 bases at V and 0 bases at J, with 9 bases between the two ends. The CDR3 covers 16 residues. Germline V gives CDR1 SGHTA, CDR2 FQGNSA. The CDR3 region is CASSLAPANSNQPQHF. In DNA form, the CDR3 reads TGTGCCAGCAGCTTAGCGCCGGCGAATAGCAATCAGCCCCAGCATTTT.

The chain uses TRBV10-3 and TRBJ2-1; D gene ambiguous. V was shortened by 2 bases and J by 9 bases, with 8 bases between the two germline ends. Germline lookup yields CDR1 ENHRY and CDR2 SYGVKD. This CDR3 is built from 12 residues. CDR3 residues: CAISEGVVEQFF. CDR3 sequence (DNA): TGTGCCATCAGTGAGGGAGTGGTTGAGCAGTTCTTC.

The chain carries TRBV12-2 and TRBJ1-1; no DNA check was done on the table's D call, TRBD1. TRBV12-2 is classified as a pseudogene. CDR3 length: 15 amino acids. Here the CDR3 reads CASLTSGDLNTEAFF. The DNA for the CDR3 is TGTGCAAGTCTTACTTCAGGGGACCTGAACACTGAAGCTTTCTTT.

The rearrangement links TRBV6-6 to TRBJ2-3, with D tentatively TRBD2 (6 bases). The length of the CDR3 is 15 residues. Germline assignment: CDR1 MNHNY and CDR2 SVGAGI (reference sequence). The V and J ends lost 7 bases and 2 bases respectively, with 16 bases between them. In DNA form, the CDR3 reads TGTGCCAGCACCTACCAGGGACTGGCCACAGATACGCAGTATTTT. Translated: CASTYQGLATDTQYF.

CDR3 bases: TGTGCCAGCAGCCAAGAACCTAGCGGGGGGGGAACACAAGAGACCCAGTACTTC. Protein: CASSQEPSGGGTQETQYF. The V and J genes are TRBV3-1 (or the pseudogene TRBV3-2) and TRBJ2-5; TRBD2 matches 12 bases. Germline CDR1 reads LGHDT; CDR2 reads YNNKEL (reference sequence). The CDR3 covers 18 residues. V gave up 0 bases and J gave up 2 bases; unmatched junction bases: 7.

This clone has a handful of counts. This chain links TRBV12-3 or TRBV12-4 with TRBJ2-7; possibly TRBD1 or TRBD2 for D (5 bases each). The CDR3 is 12 amino acids. V was clipped by 7 bases and J by 9 bases, with 16 bases between them. The CDR3 DNA reads TGTGCCAGCACCGGGACCGGCCGTGGGCAGTACTTC. Protein sequence: CASTGTGRGQYF.

The chain employs TRBV3-1 (or the pseudogene TRBV3-2) and TRBJ2-7, with 8 bases that match TRBD2. The CDR3 sequence is 15 residues long. Looked up from germline, CDR1 is LGHDT and CDR2 is YNNKEL (reference sequence). Trimming at V came to 2 bases and at J to 3 bases, leaving 6 bases not matched to a gene. The CDR3 DNA sequence: TGTGCCAGCAGCCAAACCGGGGGGGGCGTCTACGAGCAGTACTTC. It translates to CASSQTGGGVYEQYF.

The rearrangement joins TRBV4-1 to TRBJ2-5; the D is unclear. V shed 1 base and J shed 4 bases, with 7 bases lying between them. Germline assignment: CDR1 MGHRA and CDR2 YSYEKL. There are 13 residues in the CDR3. The CDR3 DNA follows: TGCGCCAGCAGCCAAGTCCTGGGAGAGACCCAGTACTTC. Translating it yields CASSQVLGETQYF.

The chain links TRBV6-5 to TRBJ1-5; unclear D gene. Trimming took off 6 bases at V and 2 bases at J, with 8 bases between the two ends. The germline V gene has CDR1 MNHEY and CDR2 SVGAGI. The CDR3 runs to 13 residues. The CDR3 sequence is CASRKGGNQPQHF. In DNA, the CDR3 is TGTGCCAGCAGAAAGGGCGGCAATCAGCCCCAGCATTTT.

This clone was seen more than once but under ten times. The chain has TRBV4-3 and TRBJ2-3; 9 positions match TRBD1. V lost 3 bases and J lost 7; bases outside the gene matches: 8. CDR3 length equals 15 residues. Germline CDR1 LGHNA, CDR2 YSLEER. DNA for the CDR3: TGCGCCAGCAGCCACGGACAGGGGTATTTGAATACGCAGTATTTT. As protein: CASSHGQGYLNTQYF.

V usage is TRBV5-1 and J usage is TRBJ2-5; weak D call: TRBD2 (5 bases). This CDR3 comprises 14 residues. V lost 1 base and J lost 9, with 16 bases in between. Per germline, CDR1 SGHRS and CDR2 YFSETQ. CDR3 in amino acids: CASSLFSPPGAQYF. CDR3 coding DNA: TGCGCCAGCAGCTTGTTCTCTCCCCCCGGGGCCCAGTACTTC.

The rearrangement links TRBV7-8 to TRBJ1-1; possible D gene TRBD1, 5 bases. Germline loops: CDR1 SGHVS, CDR2 FQNEAQ. The V end was cut by 2 bases, the J end by 4 bases, with 17 bases between. This CDR3 has 16 residues. The CDR3 nucleotides are TGTGCCAGCAGCTTAACCGCAGGGTTTGCGTCCACTGAAGCTTTCTTT. As protein: CASSLTAGFASTEAFF.

There are a few counts of this clone. Written as DNA, the CDR3 is TGTGCCAGCACCGTGGGACAGAACTCTGGAAACACCATATATTTT. Its protein is CASTVGQNSGNTIYF. V and J are TRBV5-6 and TRBJ1-3; 7 nucleotides line up with TRBD1. From germline, CDR1 is SGHDT and CDR2 YYEEEE. After removal of 6 bases from V and 0 bases from J, the junction contained 6 bases not matched to a gene. The CDR3 runs 15 residues.

The chain combines TRBV10-1 with TRBJ2-4; D perhaps matches TRBD2 (5 bases). The germline gives CDR1 WNHNN, CDR2 SYGVQD (reference sequence). The germline V and J ends were trimmed by 11 bases and 8 bases, with 16 bases remaining between them. The CDR3 runs 12 residues. In DNA, the CDR3 is TGCGCCCACCTGGGAGCTAGGGACATTCAGTACTTC. Protein: CAHLGARDIQYF.

This chain links TRBV9 with TRBJ1-1, with D uncertain. Trimming removed 4 bases at V and 4 bases at J, with 14 bases between. The CDR3 loop spans 14 amino acids. Germline loops: CDR1 SGDLS, CDR2 YYNGEE. The CDR3, as DNA: TGTGCCAGCAGCCCTGGAGAAGGTGTCACTGAAGCTTTCTTT. This translates into CASSPGEGVTEAFF.